These 28 T cell receptor beta chains were sequenced from one sample in a study of vaccination and CD4 T cells after COVID-19. Regarding treatment: roughly 10-day PBMC culture with coronavirus spike peptide pools or control peptides (ViraFEST assay). Their recognized antigens are unknown. The Oncomine TCR Beta short-read assay sequenced DNA from cultured CD4+ T cells. TCRdb passed the PCR reads through MiXCR, listing each CDR3 protein once. The sample contains about 17,000 distinct CDR3 sequences, roughly 31% of which appear only once. Source material: cultured CD4+ T cells from blood. These receptors originate from a human donor with COVID-19.

This sequence joins TRBV6-1 and TRBJ2-5; possible D gene TRBD1, 5 bases. V was clipped by 7 bases and J by 5 bases, with 14 bases between them. The CDR3 contains 13 residues. From germline, CDR1 is MNHNS and CDR2 SASEGT. The CDR3: CASTNPGRETQYF. DNA for the CDR3: TGTGCCAGCACCAACCCAGGGCGGGAGACCCAGTACTTC.

The rearrangement joins TRBV7-9 to TRBJ2-7; 8 bases line up with TRBD1. This CDR3 has 12 residues. CDR1 SEHNR and CDR2 FQNEAQ come from the germline V gene (reference sequence). Trimming at V came to 4 bases and at J to 4 bases, leaving 0 bases not matched to a gene. In nucleotides, the CDR3 is TGTGCCAGCAGCTGGACAGGGTACGAGCAGTACTTC. Amino acid sequence: CASSWTGYEQYF.

This clonotype was detected a few times. This chain uses TRBV7-8 with TRBJ1-2; D is uncertain. CDR3 length: 14 residues. The V end was cut by 3 bases, the J end by 3 bases, with 11 bases between. Per the germline V gene, CDR1 is SGHVS and CDR2 is FQNEAQ. Written as DNA, the CDR3 is TGTGCCAGCAGCTTTCAGGTTATCGACTATGGCTACACCTTC. Encoded protein: CASSFQVIDYGYTF.

This clonotype showed up just a few times. V and J are TRBV5-4 and TRBJ1-2, with TRBD1 matching 10 bases. Trimming cost V 4 bases and J 8 bases; bases outside gene matches: 11. Germline CDR1 is SGHNT and CDR2 is YYREEE (reference sequence). The CDR3 has 15 residues. In DNA, the CDR3 is TGTGCCAGCAGCGCCGGGGACAGGGGTAATCACGGCTACACCTTC. This sequence encodes CASSAGDRGNHGYTF.

This clonotype was found a few times. The genes are TRBV6-4 and TRBJ2-2; D unresolved. This CDR3 region has 14 residues. The germline V gene has CDR1 MRHNA and CDR2 SNTAGT. V gave up 0 bases and J gave up 3 bases, with 5 bases separating them. The CDR3 sequence is CASSDSVHTGELFF. The CDR3 nucleotides read TGTGCCAGCAGTGACTCCGTCCACACCGGGGAGCTGTTTTTT.

This clonotype was seen only a few times. The chain is built from TRBV24-1 and TRBJ1-4; TRBD1 matches 7 bases. Germline CDR1 is KGHDR and CDR2 is SFDVKD. The length of the CDR3 is 12 residues. Trimming at V came to 12 bases and at J to 7 bases, leaving 7 bases not matched to a gene. The chain's CDR3 is CAPKDRIEKLFF. The CDR3, as DNA: TGTGCCCCCAAGGACAGGATTGAAAAACTGTTTTTT.

Here the CDR3 reads CASSIRLAGGLETQYF. CDR3 in DNA: TGTGCCAGTAGTATACGACTAGCGGGGGGGCTTGAGACCCAGTACTTC. The chain links TRBV19 to TRBJ2-5; 14 bases map to TRBD2. Germline V CDR1 and CDR2: LNHDA, SQIVND (reference sequence). V was clipped by 2 bases and J by 5 bases; unmatched bases: 4. The CDR3 sequence is 16 residues long.

This clonotype is termed medium-sized. The chain joins TRBV6-5 to TRBJ1-2, with D maybe TRBD1 (5 bases). V lost 0 bases to trimming and J lost 7 bases, with 6 bases between them. Germline V gene lookup returns CDR1 MNHEY and CDR2 SVGAGI. This CDR3 has 12 amino acids. As DNA, the CDR3 is TGTGCCAGCAGTTACTCGGGGGTTGGCTACACCTTC. It is translated as CASSYSGVGYTF.

V gene TRBV4-3 combines with J gene TRBJ1-6; D is possibly TRBD1 (5 bases). V gave up 4 bases and J gave up 7 bases, with 11 bases separating them. Germline values: CDR1 LGHNA, CDR2 YSLEER. This CDR3 spans 14 amino acids. The CDR3 sequence is CASSPMGGNSPLHF. CDR3 sequence (DNA): TGCGCCAGCAGCCCCATGGGGGGGAATTCACCCCTCCACTTT.

The chain recombines TRBV12-3 or TRBV12-4 with TRBJ1-1; D is undetermined. The CDR3 runs 13 residues. Trimming pared 5 bases from V and 5 bases from J, leaving 12 bases between. CDR3 nucleotide sequence: TGTGCCAGCAGTCCGGAGGTCGAAACTGAAGCTTTCTTT. It encodes CASSPEVETEAFF.

In this sample, this clonotype turned up a few times. V gene TRBV6-1 combines with J gene TRBJ1-3, with a possible D match to TRBD1 (5 bases). The CDR3 spans 13 residues. Looked up from germline, CDR1 is MNHNS and CDR2 is SASEGT. V gave up 5 bases and J gave up 2 bases, with 7 bases separating them. The DNA for the CDR3 is TGTGCCAGCAGTCGGACACCTGGAAACACCATATATTTT. This sequence encodes CASSRTPGNTIYF.

The chain carries TRBV7-2 and TRBJ2-1; the D gene is possibly TRBD2 (6 bases). Trimming took 5 bases from V and 10 from J, leaving 12 bases between them. The CDR3 extends over 12 amino acids. The germline CDR1 and CDR2 sequences are SGHTA and FQGNSA. The CDR3 here is CASSRRAGEQFF. The CDR3 coding sequence is TGTGCCAGCAGCCGGAGGGCGGGGGAGCAGTTCTTC.

The CDR3 region is CASSPRQGSNQPQHF. CDR3 nucleotides: TGTGCCAGCAGTCCTAGACAGGGAAGCAATCAGCCCCAGCATTTT. The V and J genes are TRBV28 and TRBJ1-5, with 7 positions matching TRBD1. Germline V lookup: CDR1 MDHEN, CDR2 SYDVKM. The CDR3 is made up of 15 amino acids. J lost 1 base, V lost 5 bases, and 5 bases had no gene match.

This sequence joins TRBV24-1 and TRBJ1-1; D call uncertain. CDR3 length equals 15 residues. The germline V and J ends were trimmed by 0 bases and 4 bases, with 11 bases remaining between them. CDR1 and CDR2 from the germline V gene are KGHDR and SFDVKD. CDR3 sequence (DNA): TGTGCCACCAGTGATTTGTGGGGAGAGGGCACTGAAGCTTTCTTT. Translating it yields CATSDLWGEGTEAFF.

V gene TRBV6-1 combines with J gene TRBJ1-3; D remains unclear. This CDR3 contains 15 residues. Germline assignment: CDR1 MNHNS and CDR2 SASEGT. The germline V and J ends were trimmed by 3 bases and 0 bases, with 9 bases remaining between them. The CDR3 region has the DNA TGTGCCAGCAGTGATCTCGACGGCTCTGGAAACACCATATATTTT. It translates to CASSDLDGSGNTIYF.

V gene TRBV2 combines with J gene TRBJ1-4, with 7 nucleotides matching TRBD1. Trimming removed 5 bases from V and 9 bases from J; junction bases left unmatched: 12. Germline CDR1 reads SNHLY; CDR2 reads FYNNEI. The CDR3 runs 15 residues. For the CDR3, the DNA is TGTGCCAGCAGTCCTCAAAGGAGGGGGCACAAAAAACTGTTTTTT. Its translation is CASSPQRRGHKKLFF.

The chain carries TRBV5-8 and TRBJ1-5; tentatively, D is TRBD1 (5 bases). Germline-derived CDR1 and CDR2 are SGHTS and YDEGEE. The V and J ends lost 3 bases and 0 bases respectively, with 13 bases between them. The CDR3 has 16 residues. The CDR3 DNA follows: TGTGCCAGCAGCTCCCGGGACGGCTATAGCAATCAGCCCCAGCATTTT. Translated: CASSSRDGYSNQPQHF.

V gene TRBV7-2 combines with J gene TRBJ1-6, with D possibly being TRBD1 (6 bases). The V and J ends lost 6 bases and 7 bases respectively, with 16 bases between them. Germline V CDR1 and CDR2: SGHTA, FQGNSA. The CDR3 extends over 15 amino acids. The CDR3: CASRRGPGTNSPLHF. CDR3 coding DNA: TGTGCCAGCAGAAGGGGCCCAGGGACAAATTCACCCCTCCACTTT.

The J gene is TRBJ1-5, the V gene TRBV6-2 or TRBV6-3; D is unresolved. V was pared by 3 bases and J by 3 bases, with 12 bases between. This CDR3 has 15 amino acids. Germline-derived CDR1 and CDR2 are MNHEY and SVGEGT. CDR3 DNA sequence: TGTGCCAGCAGTTATTCCTCGGCGGACAATCAGCCCCAGCATTTT. Translation: CASSYSSADNQPQHF.

The chain uses TRBV20-1 and TRBJ2-5; 9 nucleotides agree with TRBD1. The J segment lost 2 bases and the V segment lost 4 bases, leaving 2 bases of the junction unmatched. CDR1 and CDR2 from the germline V gene are DFQATT and SNEGSKA (reference sequence). The CDR3 has 13 residues. The CDR3 DNA is TGCAGTGCTATAGGACAGGGGCAAGAGACCCAGTACTTC. Protein product: CSAIGQGQETQYF.

The chain has TRBV6-1 and TRBJ1-5, with 11 bases identical to TRBD1. CDR1 and CDR2 from the germline V gene are MNHNS and SASEGT. V shed 6 bases, J shed 2 bases, and the junction held 9 bases outside the gene matches. This CDR3 contains 17 residues. CDR3 DNA sequence: TGTGCCAGCAGCAGGGGACAGGGGGTATGGGGCAATCAGCCCCAGCATTTT. This gives the protein CASSRGQGVWGNQPQHF.

This sequence joins TRBV18 and TRBJ2-2; D not certain. The CDR3 runs 15 residues. CDR1 and CDR2 (germline): KGHSH, LQKENI. Between the trimmed V and J ends, which lost 3 bases and 4 bases, there was a span of 12 bases. The DNA for the CDR3 is TGTGCCAGCTCACCCTCTTCTTTCGGCACCGGGGAGCTGTTTTTT. Its translation: CASSPSSFGTGELFF.

This clonotype appeared a few times. The chain joins TRBV2 to TRBJ2-2, with D maybe TRBD2 (5 bases). Germline lookup yields CDR1 SNHLY and CDR2 FYNNEI. The CDR3 is 16 amino acids. Trimming took 2 bases from V and 3 from J, leaving 13 bases between them. The CDR3 reads CASSEWTRGDTGELFF. CDR3 DNA: TGTGCCAGCAGTGAATGGACTCGCGGCGACACCGGGGAGCTGTTTTTT.

This clonotype has only a few counts. The gene calls are TRBV5-4 and TRBJ2-7, with 7 bases identical to TRBD1. With 4 bases clipped from V and 1 base from J, the junction kept 8 bases outside the gene matches. Germline CDR1 and CDR2: SGHNT and YYREEE (reference sequence). CDR3 length: 15 amino acids. CDR3: CASSPRDRQSYEQYF. As DNA, the CDR3 is TGTGCCAGCAGCCCCCGGGACAGACAATCCTACGAGCAGTACTTC.

This clonotype has more than one count but fewer than ten. The chain carries TRBV20-1 and TRBJ1-5; D remains ambiguous. Germline lookup yields CDR1 DFQATT and CDR2 SNEGSKA (reference sequence). CDR3 length: 14 amino acids. With 3 bases removed from V and 5 bases from J, the gap between germline ends came to 14 bases. This CDR3 reads CSARTGRPDQPQHF. CDR3 in DNA: TGCAGTGCTAGGACCGGAAGACCAGATCAGCCCCAGCATTTT.

This clonotype is medium-sized. The V and J genes are TRBV11-3 and TRBJ1-1; D call uncertain. V gave up 5 bases and J gave up 0 bases, with 4 bases separating them. CDR3 length: 12 residues. Germline V lookup: CDR1 SGHNT, CDR2 YENEEA. For the CDR3, the DNA is TGTGCCAGCAGCCCAGTGAACACTGAAGCTTTCTTT. This gives the protein CASSPVNTEAFF.

J is TRBJ2-3 and V is TRBV11-3; D could derive from TRBD1 or TRBD2 (5 bases each). The V end lost 3 bases, the J end lost 6 bases, and 10 bases lay between the germline ends. The CDR3 has 13 residues. Germline V CDR1 and CDR2: SGHNT, YENEEA. CDR3 DNA: TGTGCCAGCAGCTTGGGACCACTGGATACGCAGTATTTT. Its protein product is CASSLGPLDTQYF.

V is TRBV6-1 and J is TRBJ2-1, with D unresolved. In germline, CDR1 is MNHNS, CDR2 SASEGT. The CDR3 has 14 amino acids. V lost 3 bases, J lost 5 bases, and 11 bases lay in between. CDR3: CASSDLLGNNEQFF. CDR3 DNA: TGTGCCAGCAGTGACCTCCTAGGAAACAATGAGCAGTTCTTC.